This TCR beta chain was captured by sequencing in a study of blood T cells in healthy people across ages (dated by TCRdb to about 2015). Describing the broader study: In model experiments, roughly one uniquely barcoded TCR beta cDNA molecule per two T cells was captured by template switching. To track age-related changes in TCR beta repertoire diversity, the study relied on deep sequencing normalized with unique cDNA molecular identifiers. The donors were divided into four age groups: young (average around 15 years), middle-aged (under 40), aged (about 60) and long-lived (about 90). To avoid experimental bias, donors of different ages were spread randomly across the sequencing lanes. Using the same blood draw, the study looked at two additional independent replicas of 1 million unique cDNA reads for two donors, one aged 18 to 30 and the other aged 80 or older.

The CDR3 holds 13 amino acids from the cysteine to the phenylalanine. The sequence is cut down to CDR3 DNA, 39 bases in frame from base 1. Trimmed from V: 5 bases; trimmed from J: 8 bases; junction bases lacking a gene match: 8. CDR1 and CDR2, per the germline V gene, are SGHTA and FQGNSA. As regards this clonotype: Its specific antigen is unknown. No base qualities exist here, and no much larger clone lies one base off it.

The research as a whole found: Donor CMV infection status was unknown, potentially confounding age-related changes in expanded clonotypes. The percentage of naive T cells measured by flow cytometry correlated strongly with observed TCR beta diversity. Observed TCR beta diversity per million T cells fell roughly linearly with age, and a significant reduction was already apparent by age approximately 41. Estimates of total diversity based on one million sequenced T cells were considered lower bounds and underestimates. Because profiling used bulk unsorted PBMCs, naive and antigen-experienced compartments could not be compared conclusively. Compared with the aged group, more naive CD4+ T cells, fewer expanded clones and increased TCR diversity were shown by the long-lived group, suggesting age selection.

Systemically healthy Caucasian individuals from Russia, around 38 in total and aged roughly 6 to 100 years, were included as donors. About 10 milliliters of peripheral blood were collected from each donor into EDTA-treated Vacutainer tubes. Ficoll-Paque density-gradient centrifugation was used to isolate PBMCs, with at least 6.5 million per sample. Total RNA, at least 5 micrograms per sample, was extracted from PBMCs with Trizol reagent. The percentages of naive CD45RAhigh/CD27high T cells were determined by flow cytometry on a PBMC aliquot from every donor. Receptors were amplified or captured by 5' RACE. The data were produced on an Illumina HiSeq 2500. A second PCR of 7 to 11 cycles was run with a J-beta primer mix and a sample-barcoded 5' primer. A template-switch 5' adaptor carrying 12 random nucleotides introduced a unique molecular identifier onto each TCR beta cDNA molecule. Each sample yielded at least 2.5 million CDR3-containing paired-end reads. First-strand cDNA synthesis was performed from all RNA using the Mint cDNA synthesis kit, with priming by a TRBC-specific oligonucleotide. Following uracil-DNA glycosylase treatment, a first 18-cycle PCR with universal primers M1SS and BC2_uni_R was performed on all cDNA. In the source study's methods: For normalization, 1 million high-quality reads, each with a distinct molecular identifier, were randomly selected from each sample. Reads with shared molecular identifiers were discarded instead of being binned into consensus sequences. MiTCR, run with a Q25 quality threshold and the strictest error-elimination algorithm, handled CDR3 identification, clonotype clustering and error correction. Lower-bound total TCR beta diversity was estimated with a nonparametric unseen species model using Euler transformation. TCRdb reanalyzed the raw reads on its own, using fastp at Q25 for trimming and MiXCR for clone calling, and kept in-frame beta chains. Each entry is one CDR3 protein sequence, shown with its most common DNA and genes. The V and J calls were not made by the authors but by TCRdb's processing. The sample table shows 1.5 million to 1.8 million distinct CDR3 sequences, and approximately 39% are seen once. Clones ranked in the top ten supply around 4% of the sample.

The V gene is TRBV7-2 and the J gene is TRBJ1-2; 7 junctional bases match TRBD1. Source material: blood. This sequence originates from a woman aged 18-29 years in good health. This receptor carries the CDR3 CASSQYRGGGYTF. The base sequence is TGTGCCAGCAGCCAATACAGGGGAGGAGGCTACACCTTC.